Listed here are 31 T cell receptor beta chains from one sample, sequenced in a study of early T cells in non-severe SARS-CoV-2 infection. TCRdb fed the 5' RACE reads into MiXCR, producing one record per CDR3 protein. The top ten hold 21% of the sample, which has 95,000 to 150,000 distinct CDR3 sequences, about 15% seen once. The sequenced sample consisted of whole blood. These receptors all stem from an adult who was a healthcare worker with PCR-confirmed SARS-CoV-2 infection or an uninfected control (not recorded which).

The chain's CDR3 is CASSTGQQYTEAFF. CDR3 sequence (DNA): TGCGCCAGCAGCACGGGACAGCAATACACTGAAGCTTTCTTT. V usage is TRBV5-1 and J usage is TRBJ1-1; 7 bases match TRBD1. With 4 bases clipped from V and 3 bases from J, the junction kept 6 bases outside the gene matches. The germline V gene has CDR1 SGHRS and CDR2 YFSETQ. CDR3 size: 14 residues.

This chain links TRBV7-2 with TRBJ2-7; TRBD2 agrees at 14 bases. Trimming removed 1 base from V and 7 bases from J; junction bases left unmatched: 6. Germline CDR1 is SGHTA and CDR2 is FQGNSA. The CDR3 runs 16 residues. CDR3 nucleotides: TGTGCCAGCAGCTTAGGGCCCGGGACTAGCGGGGGTGAGCAGTACTTC. Translating it yields CASSLGPGTSGGEQYF.

This clonotype was detected a few times. The chain is built from TRBV24-1 and TRBJ2-5; 8 positions match TRBD2. This CDR3 is 15 amino acids long. Unmatched junction bases numbered 5, after V lost 4 bases and J lost 2 bases. In germline, CDR1 is KGHDR, CDR2 SFDVKD. The CDR3 region has the DNA TGTGCCACCAGTGACGGTAGCGGGGCTCAAGAGACCCAGTACTTC. This sequence encodes CATSDGSGAQETQYF.

This chain's CDR3 is CAWNPAGTVQNIQYF. The CDR3 region has the DNA TGTGCCTGGAACCCGGCAGGGACCGTACAAAACATTCAGTACTTC. This chain joins TRBV30 and TRBJ2-4; the D gene could be TRBD1 or TRBD2 (5 bases each). The V and J ends lost 4 bases and 5 bases respectively, with 18 bases between them. This CDR3 spans 15 amino acids. Per the germline V gene, CDR1 is GTSNPN and CDR2 is SVGIG (reference sequence).

In its sample, this clonotype was seen a few times. V gene TRBV9 combines with J gene TRBJ2-1; D uncertain. This CDR3 region has 14 residues. Trimming removed 3 bases from V and 7 bases from J, with 14 bases in between. Germline CDR1 is SGDLS and CDR2 is YYNGEE. The CDR3 protein is CASSASPLGNEQFF. In DNA form, the CDR3 reads TGTGCCAGCAGCGCGAGCCCGCTCGGGAATGAGCAGTTCTTC.

This chain's CDR3 is CASSLNPGRGDYGYTF. The CDR3 bases are TGTGCCAGCAGCCTAAATCCCGGTCGAGGGGACTATGGCTACACCTTC. V and J are TRBV3-1 and TRBJ1-2; weak D call: TRBD1 (5 bases). Germline assignment: CDR1 LGHDT and CDR2 YNNKEL (reference sequence). The CDR3 is made up of 16 amino acids. The V end lost 4 bases, the J end lost 3 bases, and 18 bases lay between the germline ends.

This clonotype was counted many times. V gene TRBV12-3 or TRBV12-4 combines with J gene TRBJ1-5, with D unclear. V gave up 1 base and J gave up 7 bases, with 8 bases separating them. The CDR3 has 13 amino acids. Here the CDR3 reads CASSLGVGQPQHF. CDR3 bases: TGTGCCAGCAGTTTAGGGGTAGGACAGCCCCAGCATTTT.

This rearrangement joins TRBV6-6 to TRBJ1-1; 8 bases are a match to TRBD1. Trimming cost V 6 bases and J 4 bases; bases outside gene matches: 1. Germline CDR1 reads MNHNY; CDR2 reads SVGAGI (reference sequence). The CDR3 totals 12 residues. The CDR3 nucleotides are TGTGCCAGCAGAGACAGGGGCACTGAAGCTTTCTTT. Its protein product is CASRDRGTEAFF.

This clonotype was observed a handful of times. The V call is TRBV20-1, the J call TRBJ2-1; 8 nucleotides match TRBD1. CDR1 and CDR2 from the germline V gene are DFQATT and SNEGSKA (reference sequence). CDR3 length: 14 residues. With 6 bases clipped from V and 6 bases from J, the junction kept 10 bases outside the gene matches. The CDR3 sequence is CSATPGQVGNEQFF. For the CDR3, the DNA is TGCAGTGCCACCCCGGGACAGGTCGGCAATGAGCAGTTCTTC.

This clonotype was counted between two and nine times. The rearrangement links TRBV7-9 to TRBJ2-7, with 7 bases lining up with TRBD2. Germline loops: CDR1 SEHNR, CDR2 FQNEAQ (reference sequence). The CDR3 sequence is 13 residues long. V shed 4 bases and J 2 bases; nucleotides not matched to a gene: 2. The CDR3 sequence: CASSSAGTYEQYF. The CDR3 DNA reads as TGTGCCAGCAGCTCAGCGGGAACCTACGAGCAGTACTTC.

This clonotype came up a few times. The V and J genes are TRBV3-1 and TRBJ1-2; D unresolved. The germline CDR1 and CDR2 sequences are LGHDT and YNNKEL (reference sequence). The ends were cut back, 3 bases at V and 0 bases at J, with 14 bases in the middle. This CDR3 has 16 residues. CDR3 loop: CASSHHGTGANYGYTF. CDR3 coding DNA: TGTGCCAGCAGCCATCATGGCACCGGGGCTAACTATGGCTACACCTTC.

V gene TRBV5-1 combines with J gene TRBJ2-1; 7 bases match TRBD2. The CDR3 runs to 14 residues. Germline CDR1 is SGHRS and CDR2 is YFSETQ. V shed 4 bases, J shed 8 bases, and the junction held 9 bases outside the gene matches. The CDR3 is CASSPHRGVDEQFF. The CDR3 region has the DNA TGCGCCAGCAGCCCCCACCGGGGGGTGGATGAGCAGTTCTTC.

This rearrangement joins TRBV10-2 to TRBJ2-2, with 7 bases aligning to TRBD1. Germline V gene lookup returns CDR1 WSHSY and CDR2 SAAADI. V dropped 8 bases and J dropped 2; count of bases not matched to a gene: 2. The CDR3 covers 13 residues. CDR3 in DNA: TGCGCCAGCCGGGACAGAAACACCGGGGAGCTGTTTTTT. This translates into CASRDRNTGELFF.

The V and J genes are TRBV11-2 and TRBJ1-5; 7 bases match TRBD1. V was pared by 6 bases and J by 5 bases, with 7 bases of the junction left unmatched. Germline values: CDR1 SGHAT, CDR2 FQNNGV. There are 14 residues in the CDR3. The DNA for the CDR3 is TGTGCCAGCAGTCAGACAGGGACCGATCAGCCCCAGCATTTT. Residues: CASSQTGTDQPQHF.

The sample holds one count of this clonotype. One junction end disagrees with the germline gene, perhaps due to a read error. This chain uses TRBV5-1 with TRBJ2-1; D might be TRBD2 (6 bases). Germline V gene sequence: CDR1 SGHRS, CDR2 YFSETQ. CDR3 size: 13 residues. For the CDR3, the DNA is TGCGCCAGCAGTTCAGGGCGGGGCAATGAGCAGTCCTTC. Protein: CASSSGRGNEQSF.

This clonotype was seen only a few times. The chain is built from TRBV12-3 or TRBV12-4 and TRBJ2-2; 7 bases line up with TRBD1. The J segment lost 4 bases and the V segment lost 4 bases, leaving 6 bases of the junction unmatched. This CDR3 is built from 15 residues. CDR3 nucleotide sequence: TGTGCCAGCAGTTCCGACAGGGCCCGCACCGGGGAGCTGTTTTTT. Protein product: CASSSDRARTGELFF.

V usage is TRBV10-3 and J usage is TRBJ2-3; 8 bases line up with TRBD2. V gave up 5 bases and J gave up 0 bases; unmatched junction bases: 13. Germline CDR1 reads ENHRY; CDR2 reads SYGVKD. The CDR3 is 18 amino acids. CDR3: CAISQKRGLLTSTDTQYF. CDR3 bases: TGTGCCATCAGTCAAAAGCGGGGGTTACTGACTAGCACAGATACGCAGTATTTT.

Only a few counts were recorded for this clonotype. V gene TRBV29-1 combines with J gene TRBJ1-5, with D maybe TRBD1 (5 bases). The CDR3 is 14 amino acids. Germline-derived CDR1 and CDR2 are SQVTM and ANQGSEA. Trimming stripped 4 bases from V and 0 bases from J, with 10 bases between. The CDR3 region has the DNA TGCAGCGTTGCCGCAGGGAATAGCAATCAGCCCCAGCATTTT. It encodes CSVAAGNSNQPQHF.

CDR3 coding DNA: TGTGCCAGCAGCTTACCCGGGACTCCCGCGAACACCGGGGAGCTGTTTTTT. Translation: CASSLPGTPANTGELFF. The rearrangement uses TRBV7-2 and TRBJ2-2, with D possibly matching TRBD2 (6 bases). Germline V gene sequence: CDR1 SGHTA, CDR2 FQGNSA. The CDR3 has 17 residues. The ends were cut back, 2 bases at V and 0 bases at J, with 13 bases in the middle.

The chain couples TRBV13 to TRBJ2-7; 7 bases match TRBD2. V was pared by 5 bases and J by 2 bases, with 6 bases of the junction left unmatched. The germline V gene encodes CDR1 PRHDT and CDR2 FYEKMQ (reference sequence). The CDR3 covers 14 residues. The CDR3 sequence is CASSAHGGTYEQYF. The CDR3 DNA reads TGTGCCAGCAGCGCCCACGGGGGGACCTACGAGCAGTACTTC. The complete variable domain, with remaining parts taken from reference TRBV13 and TRBJ2-7, reads AAGVIQSPRHLIKEKRETATLKCYPIPRHDTVYWYQQGPGQDPQFLISFYEKMQSDKGSIPDRFSAQQFSDYHSELNMSSLELGDSALYFCASSAHGGTYEQYFGPGTRLTVT.

On this clonotype itself: Sequence at one end of the junction differs from germline and may be a read error. The genes are TRBV2 and TRBJ1-3; 8 bases are a match to TRBD1. From germline, CDR1 is SNHLY and CDR2 FYNNEI. The CDR3 extends over 17 amino acids. The CDR3 nucleotides read TGTGCCAGCAGTCCCCGGCCAGGGGGCTTTTCTGAAAACACCATATATTTT. Its protein is CASSPRPGGFSENTIYF.

This clonotype came up a few times. The DNA for the CDR3 is TGCAGTGCGATGAGAGGGGGAGTTGAAAAACTGTTTTTT. Translating it yields CSAMRGGVEKLFF. This chain connects TRBV20-1 to TRBJ1-4, with D maybe TRBD1 (6 bases). Trimming took off 6 bases at V and 7 bases at J, with 15 bases between the two ends. CDR1 and CDR2 (germline): DFQATT, SNEGSKA (reference sequence). The CDR3 has 13 amino acids.

With regard to this clonotype: A much more abundant neighbour one base away suggests this may be a read error. This rearrangement joins TRBV25-1 to TRBJ2-7; D possibly uses TRBD1 or TRBD2 (6 bases each). Germline V gene data show CDR1 as MGHDK and CDR2 as SYGVNS. The CDR3 length is 14 residues. The CDR3 protein is CVSSVGGRTYEQYF. The DNA for the CDR3 is TGTGTCAGCAGCGTCGGGGGCCGAACCTACGAGCAGTACTTC.

The chain carries TRBV15 and TRBJ1-5; 9 nucleotides agree with TRBD1. This CDR3 region has 18 residues. The germline CDR1 and CDR2 sequences are LNHNV and YYDKDF (reference sequence). Trimming cost V 1 base and J 0 bases; bases outside gene matches: 7. The CDR3 DNA follows: TGTGCCACCAGCAGAGGGAGGACAGGGGCTTATAGCAATCAGCCCCAGCATTTT. The encoded protein is CATSRGRTGAYSNQPQHF.

This clonotype has just a few counts. This CDR3 reads CASSYGLPGPLSNEQFF. The DNA for the CDR3 is TGTGCCAGCAGTTACGGCCTCCCAGGGCCCCTAAGTAATGAGCAGTTCTTC. V is TRBV6-6 and J is TRBJ2-1; a weak D match, TRBD1 (5 bases). Germline loops: CDR1 MNHNY, CDR2 SVGAGI (reference sequence). The CDR3 contains 17 residues. V dropped 2 bases and J dropped 7 bases, with 21 bases sitting between them.

This clonotype was detected ten times or more. Here the CDR3 DNA reads TGTGCCAGCAGCTCAGGATTCTCCCTGGGGACAGATACGCAGTATTTT. Translating gives CASSSGFSLGTDTQYF. This sequence joins TRBV7-2 and TRBJ2-3; D remains ambiguous. This CDR3 comprises 16 residues. V lost 4 bases and J lost 3, with 17 bases in between. Germline V lookup: CDR1 SGHTA, CDR2 FQGNSA.

This clonotype has a handful of counts. The CDR3: CSVLADSGNTIYF. In DNA form, the CDR3 reads TGCAGCGTTCTCGCAGACTCTGGAAACACCATATATTTT. The chain is built from TRBV29-1 and TRBJ1-3; D is unclear. The CDR3 spans 13 residues. V gave up 5 bases and J gave up 0 bases, with 8 bases separating them. Germline CDR1 SQVTM, CDR2 ANQGSEA.

This clonotype was recorded a few times. The chain uses TRBV7-9 and TRBJ2-3; 8 bases are a match to TRBD1. CDR1 and CDR2 from the germline V gene are SEHNR and FQNEAQ (reference sequence). The CDR3 consists of 14 residues. V was pared by 2 bases and J by 4 bases, with 2 bases of the junction left unmatched. CDR3 nucleotides: TGTGCCAGCAGCTTACGACAGGGGTCAGATACGCAGTATTTT. Protein: CASSLRQGSDTQYF. The variable domain in full, completed from reference TRBV7-9 and TRBJ2-3, reads DTGVSQNPRHKITKRGQNVTFRCDPISEHNRLYWYRQTLGQGPEFLTYFQNEAQLEKSRLLSDRFSAERPKGSFSTLEIQRTEQGDSAMYLCASSLRQGSDTQYFGPGTRLTVL.

CDR3 DNA: TGTGCCAGCAGCCGACAGGGGAGCTCCTACAATGAGCAGTTCTTC. Translation gives CASSRQGSSYNEQFF. The chain carries TRBV2 and TRBJ2-1; 8 nucleotides line up with TRBD1. The CDR3 is made up of 15 amino acids. The V gene's germline CDR1 is SNHLY and CDR2 FYNNEI. With V trimmed by 6 bases and J by 0 bases, 4 bases remained unmatched.

This clonotype was counted ten times or more. The rearrangement links TRBV3-1 to TRBJ2-1, with 12 positions matching TRBD2. The CDR3 runs 14 residues. The ends lost 4 bases at V and 7 bases at J; junction bases unmatched: 2. CDR1 LGHDT and CDR2 YNNKEL come from the germline V gene (reference sequence). The CDR3 nucleotides are TGTGCCAGCAGCCCTAGCGGGGGGGCAAATGAGCAGTTCTTC. As protein: CASSPSGGANEQFF.

The table lists this clonotype with many counts. The rearrangement joins TRBV3-1 to TRBJ2-1; D is uncertain. V was pared by 2 bases and J by 6 bases, with 5 bases between. Germline V gives CDR1 LGHDT, CDR2 YNNKEL (reference sequence). This CDR3 has 12 amino acids. CDR3 in DNA: TGTGCCAGCAGCCAAACCCGCAATGAGCAGTTCTTC. This gives the protein CASSQTRNEQFF.